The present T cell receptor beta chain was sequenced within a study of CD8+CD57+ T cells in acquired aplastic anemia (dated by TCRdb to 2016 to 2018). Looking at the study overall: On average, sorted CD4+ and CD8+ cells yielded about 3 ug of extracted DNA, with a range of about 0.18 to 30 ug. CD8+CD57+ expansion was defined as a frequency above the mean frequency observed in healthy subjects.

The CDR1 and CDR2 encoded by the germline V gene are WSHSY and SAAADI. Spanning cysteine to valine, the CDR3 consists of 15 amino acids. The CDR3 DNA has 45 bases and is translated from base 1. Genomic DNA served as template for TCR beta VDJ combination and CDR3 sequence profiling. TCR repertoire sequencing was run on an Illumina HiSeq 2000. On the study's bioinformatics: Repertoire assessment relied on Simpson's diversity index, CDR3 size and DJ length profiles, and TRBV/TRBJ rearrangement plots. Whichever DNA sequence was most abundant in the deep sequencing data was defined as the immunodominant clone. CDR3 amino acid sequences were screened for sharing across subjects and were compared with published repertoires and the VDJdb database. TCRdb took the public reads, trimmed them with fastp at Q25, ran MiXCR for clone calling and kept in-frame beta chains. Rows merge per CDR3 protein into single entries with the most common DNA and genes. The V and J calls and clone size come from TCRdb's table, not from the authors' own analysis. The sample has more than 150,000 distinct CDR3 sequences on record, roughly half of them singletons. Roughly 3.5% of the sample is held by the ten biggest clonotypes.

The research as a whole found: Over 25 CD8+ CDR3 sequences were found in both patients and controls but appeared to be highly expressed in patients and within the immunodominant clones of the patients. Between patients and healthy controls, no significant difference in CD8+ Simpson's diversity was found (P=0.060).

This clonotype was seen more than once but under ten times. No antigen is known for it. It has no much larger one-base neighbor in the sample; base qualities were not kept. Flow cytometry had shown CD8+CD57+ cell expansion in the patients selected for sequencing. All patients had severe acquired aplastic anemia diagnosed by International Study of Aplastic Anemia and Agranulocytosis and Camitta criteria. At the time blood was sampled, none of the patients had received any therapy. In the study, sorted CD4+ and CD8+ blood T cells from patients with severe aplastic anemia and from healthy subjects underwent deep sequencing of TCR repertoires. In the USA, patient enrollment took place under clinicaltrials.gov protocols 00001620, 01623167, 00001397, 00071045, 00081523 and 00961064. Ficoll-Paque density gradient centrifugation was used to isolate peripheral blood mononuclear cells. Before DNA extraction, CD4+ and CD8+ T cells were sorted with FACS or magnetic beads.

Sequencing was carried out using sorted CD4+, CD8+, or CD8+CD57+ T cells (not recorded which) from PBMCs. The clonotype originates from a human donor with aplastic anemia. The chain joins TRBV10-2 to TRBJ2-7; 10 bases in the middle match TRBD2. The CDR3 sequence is CASSRSGRALSEQYV. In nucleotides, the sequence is TGTGCCAGCTCACGAAGCGGGAGGGCCCTCTCCGAGCAGTACGTC.